Below are 2 T cell receptor beta chains sequenced from a single sample in a study of siplizumab effects on memory and regulatory T cells. Sequenced by immunoSEQ multiplex PCR; TCRdb stores in-frame clones only, minus some. The sample lists 99,000 or so clones, about 93% occurring once. Source material: CD4+ T cells sorted from blood. These receptors came from a human donor in good health.

The chain joins TRBV30 to TRBJ2-5, with D perhaps TRBD1 (5 bases). Germline V gives CDR1 GTSNPN, CDR2 SVGIG (reference sequence). The CDR3 consists of 15 residues. The V gene lost 0 bases and the J gene lost 0 bases, with 11 bases spanning the gap. The DNA for the CDR3 is TGTGCCTGGAGTGTAAGTCAGGGCTACCAAGAGACCCAGTACTTC. As protein: CAWSVSQGYQETQYF.

The rearrangement joins TRBV5-1 to TRBJ1-1; a possible D gene is TRBD1 (6 bases). CDR1 SGHRS and CDR2 YFSETQ come from the germline V gene. The V end lost 3 bases, the J end lost 0 bases, and 9 bases lay between the germline ends. The CDR3 consists of 14 residues. The CDR3 DNA reads TGCGCCAGCAGCTCGGACAGCTTGAACACTGAAGCTTTCTTT. It codes for CASSSDSLNTEAFF.